These 17 T cell receptor beta chains originate from one sample sequenced in a study of T cells in Graves' hyperthyroidism and ophthalmopathy. The CDR3 regions of TCR beta were amplified from RNA transcripts. An initial round of RT-PCR targeting the TCR CDR3 relied on the HTBI primer set. TCRdb re-called the multiplex PCR reads through MiXCR, storing one row per CDR3 protein. The table lists under 450,000 distinct CDR3 sequences, approximately 15% of them singletons. Sequenced: blood. These receptors came from a man aged 25 to 45 with Graves' hyperthyroidism that later progressed to Graves' ophthalmopathy.

V is TRBV28 and J is TRBJ1-1, with D perhaps TRBD1 (6 bases). V gave up 4 bases and J gave up 11 bases, with 17 bases separating them. This CDR3 comprises 13 residues. The germline V gene encodes CDR1 MDHEN and CDR2 SYDVKM. The DNA for the CDR3 is TGTGCCAGCAGTTCCCCGGGGGGGGCAGAGGCTTTCTTT. Amino acid sequence: CASSSPGGAEAFF.

This clonotype was counted many times. The rearrangement uses TRBV5-1 and TRBJ1-1, with D perhaps matching TRBD1 (6 bases). Looked up from germline, CDR1 is SGHRS and CDR2 is YFSETQ. The CDR3 consists of 14 residues. V was pared by 1 base and J by 3 bases, with 10 bases between. The chain's CDR3 is CASSLRGDYTEAFF. The CDR3 DNA is TGCGCCAGCAGCTTGAGGGGGGATTACACTGAAGCTTTCTTT.

A few counts support this clonotype. The rearrangement joins TRBV7-9 to TRBJ1-4, with D hard to call. Trimming shortened V by 6 bases and J by 0 bases, and 14 bases separated the two germline ends. This CDR3 comprises 16 residues. The V gene's germline CDR1 is SEHNR and CDR2 FQNEAQ (reference sequence). The CDR3 protein is CASRRVVGATNEKLFF. The CDR3 DNA reads TGTGCCAGCAGGAGGGTGGTCGGTGCAACTAATGAAAAACTGTTTTTT.

The chain carries TRBV7-9 and TRBJ2-3; D is possibly TRBD1 (6 bases). V lost 4 bases and J 2 bases, leaving 10 bases between the germline ends. Germline values: CDR1 SEHNR, CDR2 FQNEAQ (reference sequence). This CDR3 has 14 amino acids. Here the CDR3 DNA reads TGTGCCAGCAGCTCCGGACAGCACACAGATACGCAGTATTTT. Its protein is CASSSGQHTDTQYF.

This clonotype has ten or more counts. CDR3 in DNA: TGTGCCAGCACCCGGAATGAAAAACTGTTTTTT. It codes for CASTRNEKLFF. This rearrangement joins TRBV2 to TRBJ1-4; D gene ambiguous. The CDR3 extends over 11 amino acids. V was clipped by 7 bases and J by 5 bases, with 5 bases between them. Germline V gives CDR1 SNHLY, CDR2 FYNNEI.

The chain recombines TRBV3-1 with TRBJ1-5; no firm D call. The V gene's germline CDR1 is LGHDT and CDR2 YNNKEL (reference sequence). Between the trimmed V and J ends, which lost 0 bases and 0 bases, there was a span of 6 bases. The CDR3 runs 15 residues. The CDR3 reads CASSQDRNSNQPQHF. In DNA, the CDR3 is TGTGCCAGCAGCCAAGACAGAAATAGCAATCAGCCCCAGCATTTT.

The V and J genes are TRBV19 and TRBJ1-2; 7 nucleotides line up with TRBD1. This CDR3 spans 13 amino acids. Germline values: CDR1 LNHDA, CDR2 SQIVND (reference sequence). The V gene end was trimmed by 9 bases and the J gene end by 4 bases; junction bases not matched to a gene: 8. The CDR3 spells CASGTVPLYGYTF. CDR3 DNA sequence: TGTGCCAGCGGGACAGTGCCCCTCTATGGCTACACCTTC. Together with reference TRBV19 and TRBJ1-2, the CDR3 gives the full variable domain: DGGITQSPKYLFRKEGQNVTLSCEQNLNHDAMYWYRQDPGQGLRLIYYSQIVNDFQKGDIAEGYSVSREKKESFPLTVTSAQKNPTAFYLCASGTVPLYGYTFGSGTRLTVV.

There are a few counts of this clonotype. Since a much larger clone is just one base distant, this may be a read error. V gene TRBV7-2 combines with J gene TRBJ1-1, with a possible D match to TRBD1 (6 bases). Germline loops: CDR1 SGHTA, CDR2 FQGNSA. The CDR3 sequence is 13 residues long. The CDR3 region has the DNA TGTGTCAGCAGCTCAGGGGTAGGAACTGAAGCTTTCTTT. This gives the protein CVSSSGVGTEAFF.

V usage is TRBV5-1 and J usage is TRBJ2-1; D call uncertain. Germline lookup yields CDR1 SGHRS and CDR2 YFSETQ. V was clipped by 6 bases and J by 6 bases, with 10 bases between them. CDR3 size: 12 residues. CDR3 protein: CASIGYFNEQFF. CDR3 DNA: TGCGCCAGCATAGGGTACTTCAATGAGCAGTTCTTC.

This clonotype was counted only a few times. The genes are TRBV4-2 and TRBJ1-1, with D uncertain. CDR1 and CDR2 (germline): LGHNA, YNFKEQ. This CDR3 contains 15 residues. Between the trimmed V and J ends, which lost 5 bases and 4 bases, there was a span of 17 bases. The CDR3 region has the DNA TGTGCCAGCAGCTTGGAAGGAGCTGGAAGCACTGAAGCTTTCTTT. It specifies CASSLEGAGSTEAFF.

In its sample, this clonotype was seen a few times. V usage is TRBV11-3 and J usage is TRBJ1-2; 11 nucleotides agree with TRBD1. The germline V gene has CDR1 SGHNT and CDR2 YENEEA. This CDR3 has 20 amino acids. The V and J ends lost 5 bases and 3 bases, in that order; junction bases with no gene match: 20. CDR3 sequence: CASSGRTGGAFRSLDYGYTF. For the CDR3, the DNA is TGTGCCAGCAGCGGAAGGACAGGGGGCGCCTTTAGAAGTCTCGACTATGGCTACACCTTC.

The V call is TRBV6-6, the J call TRBJ2-2; TRBD1 aligns across 9 bases. The CDR3 extends over 17 amino acids. The ends lost 2 bases at V and 0 bases at J; junction bases unmatched: 4. CDR1 MNHNY and CDR2 SVGAGI come from the germline V gene (reference sequence). CDR3 amino acids: CASSYDGTGPNTGELFF. The CDR3 nucleotides read TGTGCCAGCAGTTACGATGGGACAGGGCCGAACACCGGGGAGCTGTTTTTT.

This clonotype was seen a few times. This chain uses TRBV4-2 with TRBJ2-3; the D gene is possibly TRBD2 (7 bases). Trimming pared 4 bases from V and 6 bases from J, leaving 20 bases between. The CDR3 runs 16 residues. The germline V gene encodes CDR1 LGHNA and CDR2 YNFKEQ. The CDR3 DNA reads as TGTGCCAGCAGCCCAGGCGGCACCCGGGGGGCGGATACGCAGTATTTT. Translation: CASSPGGTRGADTQYF.

This clonotype has a count of ten or more. The chain couples TRBV18 to TRBJ1-5, with D unresolved. Germline CDR1 is KGHSH and CDR2 is LQKENI. The CDR3 spans 15 residues. Trimming stripped 5 bases from V and 1 base from J, with 12 bases between. The CDR3 is CASSKGAGSNQPQHF. The CDR3, as DNA: TGTGCCAGCTCAAAGGGTGCGGGGAGCAATCAGCCCCAGCATTTT. The full variable domain, its missing parts supplied by reference TRBV18 and TRBJ1-5, is NAGVMQNPRHLVRRRGQEARLRCSPMKGHSHVYWYRQLPEEGLKFMVYLQKENIIDESGMPKERFSAEFPKEGPSILRIQQVVRGDSAAYFCASSKGAGSNQPQHFGDGTRLSIL.

The chain carries TRBV4-1 and TRBJ1-5; TRBD1 might be the D (5 bases). Trimming shortened V by 0 bases and J by 7 bases, and 13 bases separated the two germline ends. Germline loops: CDR1 MGHRA, CDR2 YSYEKL. This CDR3 comprises 15 residues. In DNA, the CDR3 is TGCGCCAGCAGCCAAGACAGGGCACGGTCACAGCCCCAGCATTTT. Encoded protein: CASSQDRARSQPQHF.

This clonotype has a count of ten or more. The rearrangement joins TRBV2 to TRBJ2-7, with TRBD1 matching 9 bases. V shed 7 bases, J shed 2 bases, and the junction held 15 bases outside the gene matches. CDR3 size: 17 residues. Germline CDR1 and CDR2: SNHLY and FYNNEI. CDR3 bases: TGTGCCAGCACCATAAATGTGCCGGGACAGGGTACCTACGAGCAGTACTTC. This gives the protein CASTINVPGQGTYEQYF.

The sample holds many counts of this clonotype. CDR3 nucleotides: TGTGCCACCGAGGGACTAGCGGGGCCCCGTGAGCAGTACTTC. Translating gives CATEGLAGPREQYF. The V call is TRBV6-2 or TRBV6-3, the J call TRBJ2-7; 13 bases align to TRBD2. Germline CDR1 MNHEY, CDR2 SVGEGT. This CDR3 is 14 amino acids long. V shed 10 bases, J shed 7 bases, and the junction held 10 bases outside the gene matches.